This TCR beta chain was retrieved from a study of glioma-infiltrating T cells. The V gene's germline CDR1 is DFQATT and CDR2 SNEGSKA (reference sequence). The CDR3 is made up of 15 amino acids. Trimming stripped 3 bases from V and 6 bases from J, with 20 bases between. Only a few counts were recorded for this clonotype. Its antigen is as yet unknown. TCR alpha and beta CDR3 regions were amplified from RNA using iRepertoire nested multiplex PCR. For one-step reverse transcription and amplification, 100-400 ng of tissue mRNA or PBMC total RNA was used. Using its own MiXCR run on the multiplex PCR reads, TCRdb lists one record per CDR3 protein. The repertoire holds around 150,000 distinct CDR3 sequences, with roughly two fifths as singletons. Overall study results and limits: Gliomas, especially low-grade, showed above-expected tissue-blood divergence; non-neoplastic patients showed below. Tissue and blood shared very few CDR3 sequences.

Source material: glioma tissue, nonneoplastic brain tissue, or PBMCs (not recorded which). The sequence derives from a human donor with low-grade glioma or glioblastoma, undergoing nonglioma brain surgery, or in good health (not recorded which). J is TRBJ1-2 and V is TRBV20-1; D is unclear. The CDR3 DNA is TGCAGTGCTAGTTCGTCGGGTCCGGGTGGGGATGGCTACACCTTC. Its protein is CSASSSGPGGDGYTF.